Below are 29 T cell receptor beta chains sequenced from a single sample in a study of cytomegalovirus exposure and HLA in healthy donors. The PCR made use of 60 Vbeta and 13 Jbeta primers. The protocol was immunoSEQ multiplex PCR, while the TCRdb copy is restricted to in-frame clones and leaves out a portion. The sample shows about 160,000 clones, roughly 80% of them seen only once. What was sequenced was PBMCs. These receptors came from a young woman in good health and CMV-seronegative.

The CDR3 nucleotides are TGCGCCAGCAGCTACAAGACGGGAAGGGGGATTCGAGACTACGAGCAGTACTTC. Translating gives CASSYKTGRGIRDYEQYF. This rearrangement joins TRBV4-3 to TRBJ2-7; tentatively, D is TRBD1 (6 bases). This CDR3 is built from 18 residues. Germline CDR1 and CDR2: LGHNA and YSLEER. Deletions cut 5 bases from V and 3 bases from J, with 26 bases between.

The count of this clone is one. The J gene is TRBJ1-2, the V gene TRBV19; 8 bases are shared with TRBD1. Germline V lookup: CDR1 LNHDA, CDR2 SQIVND (reference sequence). The CDR3 is 15 amino acids. The V gene end was trimmed by 7 bases and the J gene end by 4 bases; junction bases not matched to a gene: 11. The CDR3 DNA reads as TGTGCCAGTACCGAAAATGGAGGGACAGGCTATGGCTACACCTTC. Amino acid sequence: CASTENGGTGYGYTF.

The chain joins TRBV10-3 to TRBJ2-7, with TRBD2 matching 12 bases. V shed 0 bases, J shed 2 bases, and the junction held 11 bases outside the gene matches. Germline values: CDR1 ENHRY, CDR2 SYGVKD. The CDR3 totals 19 residues. The CDR3 spells CAISESLVVTSGSAYEQYF. The CDR3 DNA sequence: TGTGCCATCAGTGAGTCTTTGGTAGTGACTAGCGGGAGTGCCTACGAGCAGTACTTC.

The chain is built from TRBV9 and TRBJ2-5; D remains unclear. The germline V gene encodes CDR1 SGDLS and CDR2 YYNGEE. CDR3 length: 12 residues. V was clipped by 3 bases and J by 2 bases, with 5 bases between them. This CDR3 reads CASSANQETQYF. The CDR3 region has the DNA TGTGCCAGCAGCGCCAATCAAGAGACCCAGTACTTC.

V gene TRBV7-9 combines with J gene TRBJ2-7; D might be TRBD2 (6 bases). Trimming removed 0 bases at V and 4 bases at J, with 7 bases between. CDR3 length: 13 residues. Germline CDR1 and CDR2: SEHNR and FQNEAQ (reference sequence). The CDR3, as DNA: TGTGCCAGCAGCTTAGCCCGGGGGTACGAGCAGTACTTC. Translating it yields CASSLARGYEQYF.

The chain carries TRBV27 and TRBJ2-7; 9 nucleotides match TRBD2. Germline V gene data show CDR1 as MNHEY and CDR2 as SMNVEV (reference sequence). The CDR3 runs to 15 residues. Trimming at V came to 2 bases and at J to 3 bases, leaving 5 bases not matched to a gene. CDR3 region: CASSLAGGGLYEQYF. The CDR3 region has the DNA TGTGCCAGCAGTTTAGCGGGAGGGGGGCTCTACGAGCAGTACTTC.

The chain has TRBV11-3 and TRBJ2-5, with D perhaps matching TRBD2 (5 bases). Germline CDR1 and CDR2: SGHNT and YENEEA. The CDR3 consists of 15 residues. V lost 1 base, J lost 4 bases, and 13 bases lay in between. CDR3 in amino acids: CASSLGGRGAETQYF. In nucleotides, the CDR3 is TGTGCCAGCAGCTTAGGTGGGAGAGGTGCAGAGACCCAGTACTTC. Combining the CDR3 with reference TRBV11-3 and TRBJ2-5 gives the whole variable domain EAGVVQSPRYKIIEKKQPVAFWCNPISGHNTLYWYLQNLGQGPELLIRYENEEAVDDSQLPKDRFSAERLKGVDSTLKIQPAELGDSAVYLCASSLGGRGAETQYFGPGTRLLVL.

The rearrangement joins TRBV28 to TRBJ2-1; no reliable D call. CDR1 MDHEN and CDR2 SYDVKM come from the germline V gene. CDR3 length equals 15 residues. V was clipped by 5 bases and J by 5 bases, with 16 bases between them. CDR3 protein: CASSRIRRSDNEQFF. The CDR3 DNA is TGTGCCAGCAGTAGAATCCGGCGGTCAGACAATGAGCAGTTCTTC.

This clone showed up just a few times. The chain recombines TRBV4-2 with TRBJ2-3; 11 bases agree with TRBD2. The V segment lost 6 bases and the J segment 2 bases; nucleotides outside the gene matches: 7. Germline CDR1 is LGHNA and CDR2 is YNFKEQ. This CDR3 is 16 amino acids long. The CDR3 protein is CASSLSGRAPTDTQYF. CDR3 coding DNA: TGTGCCAGCAGTCTTAGCGGGAGGGCCCCCACAGATACGCAGTATTTT.

The chain couples TRBV28 to TRBJ2-5, with 15 bases that match TRBD2. The J call is doubtful: the DNA matches TRBJ2-7 better. The length of the CDR3 is 20 residues. Germline assignment: CDR1 MDHEN and CDR2 SYDVKM. CDR3 sequence: CASSLRVRTSGRAPTYEQYF. As DNA, the CDR3 is TGTGCCAGCAGTTTACGGGTGCGGACTAGCGGGAGGGCCCCTACCTACGAGCAGTACTTC.

The V and J genes are TRBV6-1 and TRBJ2-7; 7 bases fit TRBD1. The V gene end was trimmed by 7 bases and the J gene end by 4 bases; junction bases not matched to a gene: 10. The CDR3 is made up of 14 amino acids. Germline CDR1 reads MNHNS; CDR2 reads SASEGT. In nucleotides, the CDR3 is TGTGCCAGCACCTTCGACAGGGTAAATTACGAGCAGTACTTC. Residues: CASTFDRVNYEQYF.

Concerning this clone: Germline is not matched at one junction end, which may reflect a read error. V and J are TRBV6-5 and TRBJ2-3; D gene ambiguous. The germline gives CDR1 MNHEY, CDR2 SVGAGI. The CDR3 has 14 residues. CDR3 amino acids: CAGSYGQLTDTQYF. CDR3 sequence (DNA): TGTGCCGGCAGTTACGGGCAGCTCACAGATACGCAGTATTTT.

V gene TRBV5-4 combines with J gene TRBJ2-6, with unresolved D. Germline CDR1 and CDR2: SGHNT and YYREEE (reference sequence). The V end was cut by 0 bases, the J end by 0 bases, with 4 bases between. The CDR3 is made up of 15 amino acids. CDR3 region: CASSLGGSGANVLTF. The CDR3 DNA reads TGTGCCAGCAGCTTGGGCGGCTCTGGGGCCAACGTCCTGACTTTC.

This clone was detected a few times. The rearrangement links TRBV27 to TRBJ1-1; possible D gene TRBD1, 6 bases. The CDR3 consists of 13 residues. V lost 5 bases, J lost 6 bases, and 13 bases lay in between. In germline, CDR1 is MNHEY, CDR2 SMNVEV (reference sequence). Written as DNA, the CDR3 is TGTGCCAGCAGTCCCTGGGAGGGGGCTGAAGCTTTCTTT. The encoded protein is CASSPWEGAEAFF.

V gene TRBV5-5 combines with J gene TRBJ1-4, with 8 bases matching TRBD1. The ends lost 0 bases at V and 2 bases at J; junction bases unmatched: 3. The CDR3 is made up of 16 amino acids. Germline CDR1 is SGHKS and CDR2 is YYEKEE (reference sequence). The CDR3 loop is CASSLERTGTNEKLFF. CDR3 DNA: TGTGCCAGCAGCTTGGAAAGGACAGGGACTAATGAAAAACTGTTTTTT.

The chain has TRBV6-1 and TRBJ1-1, with TRBD1 identical over 8 bases. The length of the CDR3 is 15 residues. The V and J ends lost 6 bases and 6 bases, in that order; junction bases with no gene match: 12. CDR1 and CDR2 from the germline V gene are MNHNS and SASEGT. This CDR3 reads CASSHKRQGLAEAFF. DNA for the CDR3: TGTGCCAGCAGCCACAAAAGACAGGGGTTGGCTGAAGCTTTCTTT.

The chain uses TRBV15 and TRBJ2-7, with unresolved D. The CDR3 totals 16 residues. Trimming removed 0 bases at V and 2 bases at J, with 14 bases between. The germline CDR1 and CDR2 sequences are LNHNV and YYDKDF (reference sequence). CDR3 in DNA: TGTGCCACCAGCAGAGATCTGTCCAGAACCGCCTACGAGCAGTACTTC. It yields the protein CATSRDLSRTAYEQYF.

The chain carries TRBV11-2 and TRBJ2-1; maybe TRBD2 (5 bases). Trimming pared 4 bases from V and 3 bases from J, leaving 13 bases between. The germline CDR1 and CDR2 sequences are SGHAT and FQNNGV. CDR3 length: 15 amino acids. As DNA, the CDR3 is TGTGCCAGCAGCTCCTGGGGAGCAAGCTACAATGAGCAGTTCTTC. As protein: CASSSWGASYNEQFF. The full variable domain, rest sourced from reference TRBV11-2 and TRBJ2-1, is EAGVAQSPRYKIIEKRQSVAFWCNPISGHATLYWYQQILGQGPKLLIQFQNNGVVDDSQLPKDRFSAERLKGVDSTLKIQPAKLEDSAVYLCASSSWGASYNEQFFGPGTRLTVL.

V usage is TRBV6-5 and J usage is TRBJ2-7; perhaps TRBD2 as D (7 bases). The CDR3 covers 14 residues. The V end lost 5 bases, the J end lost 0 bases, and 11 bases lay between the germline ends. Germline V gene lookup returns CDR1 MNHEY and CDR2 SVGAGI. The DNA for the CDR3 is TGTGCCAGCAGTGAGGGGGGGGGCTCCTACGAGCAGTACTTC. Amino acids: CASSEGGGSYEQYF.

The V call is TRBV2, the J call TRBJ2-4; a possible D gene is TRBD2 (7 bases). Germline V gene data show CDR1 as SNHLY and CDR2 as FYNNEI. The length of the CDR3 is 15 residues. Trimming took 0 bases from V and 8 from J, leaving 14 bases between them. The CDR3 reads CASSEAGGGGHIQYF. The DNA for the CDR3 is TGTGCCAGCAGTGAAGCGGGGGGAGGGGGACACATTCAGTACTTC.

The rearrangement links TRBV27 to TRBJ1-1; TRBD1 might be the D (6 bases). The germline V and J ends were trimmed by 6 bases and 5 bases, with 16 bases remaining between them. Germline V gene sequence: CDR1 MNHEY, CDR2 SMNVEV (reference sequence). This CDR3 is 14 amino acids long. This CDR3 reads CASRRTGRETEAFF. The CDR3 region has the DNA TGTGCCAGCAGGAGAACAGGGCGGGAGACTGAAGCTTTCTTT.

The rearrangement joins TRBV15 to TRBJ2-2; TRBD2 matches at 8 bases. Per the germline V gene, CDR1 is LNHNV and CDR2 is YYDKDF (reference sequence). J gave up 7 bases and V 8 bases, and 12 bases lay outside the gene matches. CDR3 length: 15 residues. CDR3 protein: CATRPQGREGGELFF. The DNA for the CDR3 is TGTGCCACCCGCCCCCAGGGTCGGGAGGGCGGGGAGCTGTTTTTT.

This rearrangement joins TRBV19 to TRBJ1-1; possibly TRBD1 for D (6 bases). The V gene lost 3 bases and the J gene lost 7 bases, with 15 bases spanning the gap. The CDR3 has 14 amino acids. CDR1 and CDR2 (germline): LNHDA, SQIVND (reference sequence). CDR3 sequence (DNA): TGTGCCAGTAGTATCAGGGGTACAGCCGTTGAAGCTTTCTTT. Translation gives CASSIRGTAVEAFF.

This clone was seen a few times. The chain carries TRBV6-1 and TRBJ2-5, with D perhaps TRBD2 (5 bases). V was pared by 0 bases and J by 4 bases, with 15 bases between. CDR3 length: 16 amino acids. Germline assignment: CDR1 MNHNS and CDR2 SASEGT. The CDR3 here is CASSEASEGAGETQYF. CDR3 bases: TGTGCCAGCAGTGAAGCGAGTGAGGGAGCAGGAGAGACCCAGTACTTC.

The chain has TRBV6-1 and TRBJ2-7; unclear D gene. This CDR3 comprises 12 residues. Germline assignment: CDR1 MNHNS and CDR2 SASEGT. With 3 bases removed from V and 5 bases from J, the gap between germline ends came to 8 bases. This CDR3 is CASSEQVHEQYF. The CDR3 coding sequence is TGTGCCAGCAGTGAGCAGGTCCACGAGCAGTACTTC.

This clone was counted once. This chain connects TRBV28 to TRBJ1-4, with D perhaps matching TRBD1 (6 bases). The CDR3 consists of 16 residues. The V and J ends lost 6 bases and 2 bases respectively, with 16 bases between them. Per germline, CDR1 MDHEN and CDR2 SYDVKM. The CDR3 DNA sequence: TGTGCCAGCAGCCCCCCCCAGGGGTACACTAATGAAAAACTGTTTTTT. It codes for CASSPPQGYTNEKLFF.

This clone showed up just once. This rearrangement joins TRBV9 to TRBJ2-2; 8 nucleotides line up with TRBD2. Trimming removed 4 bases from V and 2 bases from J; junction bases left unmatched: 10. The CDR3 runs 17 residues. Per germline, CDR1 SGDLS and CDR2 YYNGEE. The DNA of the CDR3 is TGTGCCAGCAGCCTCCACCCGGGACTAGATAACACCGGGGAGCTGTTTTTT. Translating it yields CASSLHPGLDNTGELFF.

The chain couples TRBV5-1 to TRBJ2-1, with TRBD1 identical over 11 bases. This CDR3 is 16 amino acids long. J gave up 3 bases and V 4 bases, and 6 bases lay outside the gene matches. Germline assignment: CDR1 SGHRS and CDR2 YFSETQ. DNA of the CDR3: TGCGCCAGCAGCCCGGGACAGGGGGGTGGCTACAATGAGCAGTTCTTC. Protein product: CASSPGQGGGYNEQFF.

This clone was observed a few times. This chain joins TRBV5-8 and TRBJ2-3, with D perhaps TRBD2 (5 bases). Germline V gives CDR1 SGHTS, CDR2 YDEGEE. The ends were cut back, 9 bases at V and 4 bases at J, with 15 bases in the middle. The CDR3 is made up of 13 amino acids. For the CDR3, the DNA is TGTGCCACCCCCCACGGGGTTCCAGATACGCAGTATTTT. Translated: CATPHGVPDTQYF.